The next 24 T cell receptor beta chains were all read from a single sample in a study of T-cell reconstitution after alpha-beta-depleted transplantation in children. The authors prepared the TCRbeta library with unique molecular identifiers. MiXCR was run by TCRdb on the PCR reads, yielding one entry per CDR3 protein. The sample yields about 610,000 distinct CDR3 sequences, about 10% seen once. The sequences come from PBMCs from the stem cell graft donor, collected from the stem cell graft. The receptor set was obtained from a human donor who donated a stem cell graft to a child with acute myeloid leukemia.

J is TRBJ2-7 and V is TRBV20-1; no clear D. V was trimmed by 6 bases and J by 0 bases, leaving 12 bases between them. This CDR3 has 13 amino acids. Germline values: CDR1 DFQATT, CDR2 SNEGSKA (reference sequence). The CDR3 sequence: CSAARPASYEQYF. CDR3 DNA: TGCAGTGCCGCGCGGCCGGCCTCCTACGAGCAGTACTTC.

In its sample, this clonotype was seen a few times. The V call is TRBV9, the J call TRBJ2-2, with 11 bases lining up with TRBD1. CDR3 length: 18 residues. V trimming: 4 bases; J trimming: 1 base; junction bases outside the gene matches: 9. Germline V lookup: CDR1 SGDLS, CDR2 YYNGEE. The CDR3 spells CASSISGTGGLNTGELFF. The CDR3 DNA follows: TGTGCCAGCAGCATTTCCGGGACAGGGGGGCTGAACACCGGGGAGCTGTTTTTT.

The rearrangement links TRBV28 to TRBJ2-3; no clear D gene. Germline loops: CDR1 MDHEN, CDR2 SYDVKM. The CDR3 covers 8 residues. The CDR3 region is CSTDTQYF. In DNA, the CDR3 is TGTAGCACAGATACGCAGTATTTT.

The chain employs TRBV15 and TRBJ2-7; no clear D. This CDR3 comprises 12 residues. V dropped 0 bases and J dropped 2 bases, with 2 bases sitting between them. CDR1 and CDR2 from the germline V gene are LNHNV and YYDKDF (reference sequence). CDR3 in amino acids: CATSRDAYEQYF. In nucleotides, the CDR3 is TGTGCCACCAGCAGAGATGCCTACGAGCAGTACTTC.

This clonotype was seen at least ten times. CDR3 sequence: CASSLRDNEQFF. In DNA form, the CDR3 reads TGTGCCAGCAGTTTAAGGGACAATGAGCAGTTCTTC. The chain carries TRBV28 and TRBJ2-1; D is unresolved. This CDR3 is built from 12 residues. The V gene lost 2 bases and the J gene lost 5 bases, with 4 bases spanning the gap. From germline, CDR1 is MDHEN and CDR2 SYDVKM.

This clonotype was counted a single time. The chain joins TRBV14 to TRBJ2-7, with TRBD2 matching over 8 bases. The CDR3 has 14 residues. The germline gives CDR1 SGHDN, CDR2 FVKESK. Germline trimming cut 6 bases from V and 6 bases from J; bases unmatched to any gene: 10. In DNA, the CDR3 is TGTGCCAGCAGATTTGGTAGCGGGGCCGTCGAGCAGTACTTC. Its translation is CASRFGSGAVEQYF.

This clonotype has more than one count but fewer than ten. CDR3 DNA sequence: TGTGCCAGCAGCCATACCACCGGGGAGCTGTTTTTT. Encoded protein: CASSHTTGELFF. The V call is TRBV12-3 or TRBV12-4, the J call TRBJ2-2; no clear D. The CDR3 is made up of 12 amino acids. The V gene lost 6 bases and the J gene lost 4 bases, with 6 bases spanning the gap.

This clonotype was observed many times. The rearrangement links TRBV29-1 to TRBJ2-1; tentatively, D is TRBD1 (6 bases). Trimming took 4 bases from V and 2 from J, leaving 9 bases between them. The CDR3 extends over 13 amino acids. Per germline, CDR1 SQVTM and CDR2 ANQGSEA. The CDR3 protein is CSVVQGPYNEQFF. CDR3 sequence (DNA): TGCAGCGTTGTTCAGGGGCCCTACAATGAGCAGTTCTTC.

This clonotype was seen more than once but under ten times. V usage is TRBV7-9 and J usage is TRBJ2-5, with D hard to call. Trimming took 1 base from V and 2 from J, leaving 11 bases between them. This CDR3 is built from 15 residues. Per germline, CDR1 SEHNR and CDR2 FQNEAQ (reference sequence). The CDR3 DNA follows: TGTGCCAGCAGCTTAGTCAAAGGCGGTCAAGAGACCCAGTACTTC. Amino acid sequence: CASSLVKGGQETQYF.

The chain joins TRBV29-1 to TRBJ2-6; 8 bases are shared with TRBD1. Germline loops: CDR1 SQVTM, CDR2 ANQGSEA. The V and J ends lost 6 bases and 0 bases, in that order; junction bases with no gene match: 7. This CDR3 has 16 residues. DNA of the CDR3: TGCAGCGTAAGACAGGGGTCTTCCTCTGGGGCCAACGTCCTGACTTTC. As protein: CSVRQGSSSGANVLTF.

The V gene is TRBV11-2, the J gene TRBJ2-3; a weak D match, TRBD2 (6 bases). Germline V gene sequence: CDR1 SGHAT, CDR2 FQNNGV. The CDR3 totals 18 residues. V was trimmed by 1 base and J by 1 base, leaving 18 bases between them. Here the CDR3 reads CASSLGPPQASGTDTQYF. CDR3 nucleotides: TGTGCCAGCAGCTTAGGACCGCCCCAGGCTAGCGGCACAGATACGCAGTATTTT.

This clonotype has more than one count but fewer than ten. The CDR3 region is CASSLRGGNGYTF. The CDR3 DNA is TGTGCCAGCAGCCTCAGGGGAGGGAATGGCTACACCTTC. The V call is TRBV12-3 or TRBV12-4, the J call TRBJ1-2; D possibly corresponds to TRBD1 (6 bases). The CDR3 totals 13 residues. The V and J ends lost 6 bases and 6 bases respectively, with 14 bases between them.

This clonotype was found many times. The V gene is TRBV29-1, the J gene TRBJ2-7; 9 bases agree with TRBD1. Trimming removed 7 bases from V and 1 base from J; junction bases left unmatched: 17. The CDR3 consists of 17 residues. Germline-derived CDR1 and CDR2 are SQVTM and ANQGSEA. CDR3 coding DNA: TGCAGCGGCGTCTCCTTCGCTACAGGGGGCGGTTCCTACGAGCAGTACTTC. It translates to CSGVSFATGGGSYEQYF.

V gene TRBV29-1 combines with J gene TRBJ1-2; D not resolved. Germline values: CDR1 SQVTM, CDR2 ANQGSEA. With 4 bases removed from V and 4 bases from J, the gap between germline ends came to 10 bases. The CDR3 extends over 12 amino acids. DNA of the CDR3: TGCAGCGTTGGGCCTCCGTCCTATGGCTACACCTTC. It is translated as CSVGPPSYGYTF.

In this sample, this clonotype turned up a few times. The V gene is TRBV9, the J gene TRBJ1-2; possibly TRBD1 for D (5 bases). The CDR3 extends over 15 amino acids. Germline values: CDR1 SGDLS, CDR2 YYNGEE. Trimming cost V 2 bases and J 0 bases, with 11 bases left between them. Written as DNA, the CDR3 is TGTGCCAGCAGCGTTACGTGGGGCTCTAACTATGGCTACACCTTC. Its protein product is CASSVTWGSNYGYTF.

This clonotype was counted ten times or more. The gene calls are TRBV27 and TRBJ2-5, with TRBD2 matching 14 bases. This CDR3 has 15 amino acids. Germline V gives CDR1 MNHEY, CDR2 SMNVEV (reference sequence). V lost 8 bases to trimming and J lost 6 bases; unmatched junction nucleotides: 8. The CDR3 nucleotides are TGTGCCAGCCGAGGAGGGACTAGCGGGAGTCAGACCCAGTACTTC. It yields the protein CASRGGTSGSQTQYF.

This clonotype was found a few times. The chain joins TRBV25-1 to TRBJ2-2; D unresolved. The V gene's germline CDR1 is MGHDK and CDR2 SYGVNS. V dropped 0 bases and J dropped 4 bases, with 12 bases sitting between them. The CDR3 consists of 16 residues. The CDR3 nucleotides are TGTGCCAGCAGTGAATATCCCGGAAGGGTCACCGGGGAGCTGTTTTTT. Its protein is CASSEYPGRVTGELFF.

In this sample, this clonotype turned up a few times. The rearrangement joins TRBV29-1 to TRBJ2-7; D is uncertain. Germline values: CDR1 SQVTM, CDR2 ANQGSEA. V was cut by 6 bases and J by 1 base, with 10 bases left in between. The CDR3 is 12 amino acids. The CDR3 region is CSVWTVSYEQYF. CDR3 DNA sequence: TGCAGCGTGTGGACGGTATCCTACGAGCAGTACTTC.

Remarks on this clonotype: An end of the junction differs from the germline gene, which may be a read error. The chain employs TRBV20-1 and TRBJ2-7, with TRBD2 identical over 11 bases. Germline V gene lookup returns CDR1 DFQATT and CDR2 SNEGSKA (reference sequence). The CDR3 sequence is 12 residues long. CDR3 DNA sequence: TGCAGTGCTAGAGGGCTAGCGGGAGGACAGGACTTC. Its protein is CSARGLAGGQDF.

This clonotype was seen a few times. This chain links TRBV12-3 or TRBV12-4 with TRBJ2-5; 9 bases are a match to TRBD2. This CDR3 spans 16 amino acids. The ends lost 3 bases at V and 1 base at J; junction bases unmatched: 6. The CDR3 sequence: CASSFSLAGIQETQYF. The CDR3 region has the DNA TGTGCCAGCAGTTTTTCCCTAGCGGGGATCCAAGAGACCCAGTACTTC.

J is TRBJ2-7 and V is TRBV25-1, with TRBD2 matching over 9 bases. J was trimmed by 11 bases and V by 8 bases; bases with no gene match: 13. The CDR3 extends over 13 amino acids. From germline, CDR1 is MGHDK and CDR2 SYGVNS. CDR3 loop: CASSFGQSGRKYF. As DNA, the CDR3 is TGTGCCAGCTCATTCGGACAGAGCGGGAGGAAGTACTTC.

This clonotype was seen only a few times. The chain links TRBV28 to TRBJ2-7; 11 positions match TRBD2. Trimming took 6 bases from V and 6 from J; bases not matched to a gene: 10. The length of the CDR3 is 15 residues. The germline V gene has CDR1 MDHEN and CDR2 SYDVKM. The CDR3 sequence: CASSPSGRTLREQYF. The CDR3 region has the DNA TGTGCCAGCAGCCCTAGCGGGAGGACGCTTCGCGAGCAGTACTTC.

Many counts were recorded for this clonotype. This chain connects TRBV29-1 to TRBJ2-5, with 13 bases lining up with TRBD2. V lost 7 bases to trimming and J lost 1 base; unmatched junction nucleotides: 3. CDR1 is SQVTM and CDR2 is ANQGSEA in the germline V gene. The length of the CDR3 is 14 residues. The DNA of the CDR3 is TGCAGCGCTAGGACTAGCGGGAGCCAAGAGACCCAGTACTTC. Residues: CSARTSGSQETQYF. Based on the CDR3 plus reference TRBV29-1 and TRBJ2-5, the full variable domain is SAVISQKPSRDICQRGTSLTIQCQVDSQVTMMFWYRQQPGQSLTLIATANQGSEATYESGFVIDKFPISRPNLTFSTLTVSNMSPEDSSIYLCSARTSGSQETQYFGPGTRLLVL.

This clonotype was counted between two and nine times. The chain has TRBV29-1 and TRBJ2-1, with 10 bases aligning to TRBD1. The V gene's germline CDR1 is SQVTM and CDR2 ANQGSEA. The CDR3 runs to 16 residues. Losses at the gene ends were 4 bases for V and 8 bases for J; bases not matched to a gene: 14. This CDR3 is CSVVRDRGTTRDEQFF. The CDR3 bases are TGCAGCGTTGTACGGGACAGGGGAACGACACGTGATGAGCAGTTCTTC.